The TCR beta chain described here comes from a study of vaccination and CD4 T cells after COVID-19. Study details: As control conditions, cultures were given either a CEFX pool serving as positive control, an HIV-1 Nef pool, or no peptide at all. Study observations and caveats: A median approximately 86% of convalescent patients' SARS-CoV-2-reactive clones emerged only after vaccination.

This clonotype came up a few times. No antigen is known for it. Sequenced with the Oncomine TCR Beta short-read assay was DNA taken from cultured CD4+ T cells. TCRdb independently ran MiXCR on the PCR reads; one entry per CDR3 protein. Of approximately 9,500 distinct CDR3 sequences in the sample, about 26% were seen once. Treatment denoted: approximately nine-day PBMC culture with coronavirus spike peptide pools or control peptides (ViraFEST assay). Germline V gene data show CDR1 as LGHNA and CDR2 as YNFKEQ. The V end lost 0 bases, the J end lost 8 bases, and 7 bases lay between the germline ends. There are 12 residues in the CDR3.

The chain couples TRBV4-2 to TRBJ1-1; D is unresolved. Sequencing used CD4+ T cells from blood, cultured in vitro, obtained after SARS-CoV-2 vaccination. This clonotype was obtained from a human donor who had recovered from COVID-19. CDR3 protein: CASSQDPGEAFF. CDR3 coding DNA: TGTGCCAGCAGCCAAGACCCAGGAGAAGCTTTCTTT.